The source of this T cell receptor beta chain is a study of cytomegalovirus exposure and HLA in healthy donors. Donors consisted of healthy bone marrow donors. While unrecorded immune exposures were likely, the donors were nominally healthy when sampled. Study-level findings and limits: For most TCR beta V segments, an earlier analysis put the productive rate at about 87% or about 30% of the time. Accurate predictions that matched the HLA-A and HLA-B alleles of most subjects were reportedly made from TCR beta sequences.

Primers for the PCR totalled 60 Vbeta and 13 Jbeta. The data were produced by immunoSEQ multiplex PCR, yet TCRdb's version contains in-frame clones alone and is incomplete. Among tens of thousands of clones listed, more than 75% were seen once. Details on this clone: Its cognate antigen is unknown.

The receptor's source is a male donor in good health and CMV-seronegative. The sequenced material came from PBMCs.

The CDR3 DNA follows: TGTGCCAGCAGCTTAGTTCTCCGACAGTCGAACACTGAAGCTTTCTTT. Residues: CASSLVLRQSNTEAFF. The chain carries TRBV7-8 and TRBJ1-1; D is perhaps TRBD1 (5 bases). Germline V gene data show CDR1 as SGHVS and CDR2 as FQNEAQ. The length of the CDR3 is 16 residues. Between the trimmed V and J ends, which lost 1 base and 1 base, there was a span of 13 bases.